These 9 T cell receptor beta chains originate from one sample sequenced in a study of cytomegalovirus exposure and HLA in healthy donors. A multiplex PCR was run with 60 Vbeta primers and 13 Jbeta primers. TCRdb's table, derived via immunoSEQ multiplex PCR, lists solely in-frame clones and lacks some. Its clone listing holds about 130,000 clones. The material sequenced was PBMCs. These receptors came from a middle-aged woman in good health and CMV-seronegative.

V usage is TRBV27 and J usage is TRBJ2-3; possibly TRBD2 for D (5 bases). Trimming shortened V by 4 bases and J by 1 base, and 18 bases separated the two germline ends. Germline CDR1 MNHEY, CDR2 SMNVEV (reference sequence). The CDR3 has 17 amino acids. The CDR3 DNA sequence: TGTGCCAGCAGTTCCAGACTACCACCTAGGGGCACAGATACGCAGTATTTT. It specifies CASSSRLPPRGTDTQYF.

The chain couples TRBV5-4 to TRBJ2-5, with TRBD1 identical over 9 bases. J gave up 1 base and V 4 bases, and 8 bases lay outside the gene matches. The CDR3 has 16 amino acids. Germline assignment: CDR1 SGHNT and CDR2 YYREEE (reference sequence). CDR3 nucleotide sequence: TGTGCCAGCAGCCCCCGGACAGGGGCTACCCAAGAGACCCAGTACTTC. Translated: CASSPRTGATQETQYF.

The chain couples TRBV28 to TRBJ1-2; possible D gene TRBD1, 5 bases. The CDR3 covers 17 residues. CDR1 is MDHEN and CDR2 is SYDVKM in the germline V gene. V shed 2 bases and J shed 4 bases, with 20 bases lying between them. This CDR3 reads CASSLPRFPGEIYGYTF. The CDR3 DNA reads as TGTGCCAGCAGTTTACCCCGCTTCCCGGGGGAGATCTATGGCTACACCTTC.

Details on this clone: The sample contains more than one DNA sequence encoding this CDR3. The CDR3 bases are TGCGCCAGCAGCTTGGGCCAGGGAAACTATGGCTACACCTTC. Translation gives CASSLGQGNYGYTF. The rearrangement joins TRBV5-1 to TRBJ1-2; D might be TRBD1 (5 bases). CDR3 length equals 14 residues. The V end lost 0 bases, the J end lost 2 bases, and 8 bases lay between the germline ends. Per the germline V gene, CDR1 is SGHRS and CDR2 is YFSETQ.

The rearrangement joins TRBV19 to TRBJ2-3; D unresolved. The V and J ends lost 0 bases and 0 bases respectively, with 13 bases between them. The V gene's germline CDR1 is LNHDA and CDR2 SQIVND (reference sequence). CDR3 length: 17 residues. The chain's CDR3 is CASSIDLVPTSTDTQYF. CDR3 nucleotides: TGTGCCAGTAGTATAGACCTCGTACCCACTAGCACAGATACGCAGTATTTT.

This sequence joins TRBV29-1 and TRBJ2-3; 8 bases are a match to TRBD2. The CDR3 sequence is 18 residues long. V shed 1 base and J 0 bases; nucleotides not matched to a gene: 12. Germline V CDR1 and CDR2: SQVTM, ANQGSEA. The CDR3 bases are TGCAGCGTTGAAGGGCAAGGGGGTAGCGGGGCTAGCACAGATACGCAGTATTTT. It encodes CSVEGQGGSGASTDTQYF.

The CDR3 loop reads CASSLAGLAGPTDTQYF. The CDR3 nucleotides read TGTGCCAGCAGCTTGGCCGGGCTAGCGGGGCCTACAGATACGCAGTATTTT. This chain links TRBV5-8 with TRBJ2-3; TRBD2 agrees at 9 bases. CDR3 length equals 17 residues. The V and J ends lost 0 bases and 3 bases, in that order; junction bases with no gene match: 8. Germline loops: CDR1 SGHTS, CDR2 YDEGEE. Looking up the rest from reference TRBV5-8 and TRBJ2-3 gives the full variable domain: EAGVTQSPTHLIKTRGQQATLRCSPISGHTSVYWYQQALGLGLQFLLWYDEGEERNRGNFPPRFSGRQFPNYSSELNVNALELEDSALYLCASSLAGLAGPTDTQYFGPGTRLTVL.

The chain joins TRBV28 to TRBJ2-7; TRBD2 aligns across 7 bases. The CDR3 has 15 amino acids. Unmatched junction bases numbered 2, after V lost 0 bases and J lost 0 bases. Germline CDR1 is MDHEN and CDR2 is SYDVKM. The CDR3 reads CASSLWGGSSYEQYF. CDR3 coding DNA: TGTGCCAGCAGTTTATGGGGCGGGAGCTCCTACGAGCAGTACTTC.

The gene calls are TRBV19 and TRBJ1-1; D is ambiguous. There are 15 residues in the CDR3. Per the germline V gene, CDR1 is LNHDA and CDR2 is SQIVND (reference sequence). The V end lost 2 bases, the J end lost 0 bases, and 10 bases lay between the germline ends. In nucleotides, the CDR3 is TGTGCCAGTAGTATATTAAGGACTATGAACACTGAAGCTTTCTTT. Encoded protein: CASSILRTMNTEAFF.